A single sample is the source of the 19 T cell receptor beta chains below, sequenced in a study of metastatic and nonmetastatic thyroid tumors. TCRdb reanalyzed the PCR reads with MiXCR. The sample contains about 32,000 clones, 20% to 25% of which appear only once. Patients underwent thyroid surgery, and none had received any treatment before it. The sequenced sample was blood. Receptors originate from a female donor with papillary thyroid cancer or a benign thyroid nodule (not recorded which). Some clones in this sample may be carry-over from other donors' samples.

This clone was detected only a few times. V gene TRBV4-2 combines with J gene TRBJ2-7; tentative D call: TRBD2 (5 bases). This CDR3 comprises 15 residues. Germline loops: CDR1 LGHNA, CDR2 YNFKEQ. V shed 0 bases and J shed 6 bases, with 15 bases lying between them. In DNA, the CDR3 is TGTGCCAGCAGCCAAGATAGAGGGTCGAGTCTCGAGCAGTACTTC. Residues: CASSQDRGSSLEQYF.

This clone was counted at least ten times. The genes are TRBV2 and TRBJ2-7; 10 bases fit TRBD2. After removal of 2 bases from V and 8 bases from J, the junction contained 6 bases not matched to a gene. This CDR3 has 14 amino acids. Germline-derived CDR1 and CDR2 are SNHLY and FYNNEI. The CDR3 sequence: CASSESLAGSKQYF. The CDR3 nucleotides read TGTGCCAGCAGTGAATCACTAGCGGGAAGTAAGCAGTACTTC.

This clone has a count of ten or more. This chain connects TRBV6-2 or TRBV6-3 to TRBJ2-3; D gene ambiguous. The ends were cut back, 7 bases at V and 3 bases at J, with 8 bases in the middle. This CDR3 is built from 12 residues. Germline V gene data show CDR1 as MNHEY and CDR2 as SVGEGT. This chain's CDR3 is CASKRITDTQYF. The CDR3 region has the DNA TGTGCCAGCAAACGGATAACAGATACGCAGTATTTT.

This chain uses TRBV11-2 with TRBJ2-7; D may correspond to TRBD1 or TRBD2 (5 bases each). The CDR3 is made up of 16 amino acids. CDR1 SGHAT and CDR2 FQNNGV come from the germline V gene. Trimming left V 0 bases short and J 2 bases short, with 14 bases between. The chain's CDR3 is CASSLDRRQGPYEQYF. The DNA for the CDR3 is TGTGCCAGCAGCTTAGATCGCCGGCAGGGACCCTACGAGCAGTACTTC. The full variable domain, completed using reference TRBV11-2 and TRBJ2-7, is EAGVAQSPRYKIIEKRQSVAFWCNPISGHATLYWYQQILGQGPKLLIQFQNNGVVDDSQLPKDRFSAERLKGVDSTLKIQPAKLEDSAVYLCASSLDRRQGPYEQYFGPGTRLTVT.

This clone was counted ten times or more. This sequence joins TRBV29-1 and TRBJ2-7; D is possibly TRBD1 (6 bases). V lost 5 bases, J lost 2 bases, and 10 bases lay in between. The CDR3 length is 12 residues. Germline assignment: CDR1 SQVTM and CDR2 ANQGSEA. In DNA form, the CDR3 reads TGCAGCGTTAAGGGACAAGCCTACGAGCAGTACTTC. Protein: CSVKGQAYEQYF.

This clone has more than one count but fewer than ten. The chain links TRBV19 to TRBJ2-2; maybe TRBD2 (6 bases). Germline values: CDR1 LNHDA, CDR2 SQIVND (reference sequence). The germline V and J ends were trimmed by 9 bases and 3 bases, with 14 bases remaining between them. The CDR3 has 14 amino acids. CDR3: CASQGGDDTGELFF. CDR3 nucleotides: TGTGCCAGCCAAGGCGGGGACGACACCGGGGAGCTGTTTTTT.

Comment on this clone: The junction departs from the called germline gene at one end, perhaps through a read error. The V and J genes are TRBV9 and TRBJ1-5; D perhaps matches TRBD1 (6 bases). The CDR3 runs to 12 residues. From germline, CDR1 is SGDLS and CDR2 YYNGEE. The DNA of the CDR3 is TGTGCCAGCAGAGTAGAGGGGGGGCCCCAGAATTTT. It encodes CASRVEGGPQNF.

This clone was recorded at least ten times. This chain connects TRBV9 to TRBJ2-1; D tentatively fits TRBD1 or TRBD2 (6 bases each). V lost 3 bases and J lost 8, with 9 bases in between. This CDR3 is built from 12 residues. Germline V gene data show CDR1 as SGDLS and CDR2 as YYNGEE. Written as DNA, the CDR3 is TGTGCCAGCAGCGAGGAGGGGGATGAGCAGTTCTTC. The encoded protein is CASSEEGDEQFF.

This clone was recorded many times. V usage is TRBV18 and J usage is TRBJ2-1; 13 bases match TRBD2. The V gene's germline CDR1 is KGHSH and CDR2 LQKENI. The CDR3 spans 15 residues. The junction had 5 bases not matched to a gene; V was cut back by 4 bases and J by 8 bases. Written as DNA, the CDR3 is TGTGCCAGCTCACGGACTAGCGGGAGTTTATATGAGCAGTTCTTC. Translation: CASSRTSGSLYEQFF.

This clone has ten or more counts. The chain's CDR3 is CASSNGQAGGYEQFF. Written as DNA, the CDR3 is TGTGCCAGCAGCAATGGACAGGCTGGCGGGTATGAGCAGTTCTTC. This sequence joins TRBV5-6 and TRBJ2-1, with 7 bases aligning to TRBD1. This CDR3 contains 15 residues. V shed 4 bases, J shed 8 bases, and the junction held 12 bases outside the gene matches. CDR1 is SGHDT, CDR2 YYEEEE, per germline.

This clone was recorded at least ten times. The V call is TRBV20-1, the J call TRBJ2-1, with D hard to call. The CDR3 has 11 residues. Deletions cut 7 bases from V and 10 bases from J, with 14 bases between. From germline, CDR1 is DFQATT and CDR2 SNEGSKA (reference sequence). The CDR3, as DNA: TGCAGTGGGGAAGGGTCACAGGAGCAGTTCTTC. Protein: CSGEGSQEQFF.

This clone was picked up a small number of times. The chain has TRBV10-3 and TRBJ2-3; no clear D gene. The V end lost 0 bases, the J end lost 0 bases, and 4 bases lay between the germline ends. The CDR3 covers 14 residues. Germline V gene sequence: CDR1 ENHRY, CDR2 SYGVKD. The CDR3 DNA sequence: TGTGCCATCAGTGAGTCCGTGAGCACAGATACGCAGTATTTT. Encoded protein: CAISESVSTDTQYF.

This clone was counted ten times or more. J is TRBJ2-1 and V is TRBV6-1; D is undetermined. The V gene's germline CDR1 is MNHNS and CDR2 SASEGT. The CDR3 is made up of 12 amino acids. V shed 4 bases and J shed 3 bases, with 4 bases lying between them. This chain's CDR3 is CASSGFYNEQFF. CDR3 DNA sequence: TGTGCCAGCAGTGGATTCTACAATGAGCAGTTCTTC.

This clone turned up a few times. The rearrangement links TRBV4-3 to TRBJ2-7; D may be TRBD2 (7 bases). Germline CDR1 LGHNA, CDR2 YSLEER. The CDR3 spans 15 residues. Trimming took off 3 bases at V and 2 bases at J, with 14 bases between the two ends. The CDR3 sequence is CASSQSTGGPYEQYF. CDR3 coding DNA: TGCGCCAGCAGCCAGTCAACGGGGGGCCCCTACGAGCAGTACTTC.

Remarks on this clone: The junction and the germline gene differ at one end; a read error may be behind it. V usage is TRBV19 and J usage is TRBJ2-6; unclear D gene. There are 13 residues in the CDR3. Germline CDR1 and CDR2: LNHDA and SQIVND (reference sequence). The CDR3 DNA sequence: TGTGCCAGTGTAGTATCTAGGGCCAACGTCTTGACTTTC. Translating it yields CASVVSRANVLTF.

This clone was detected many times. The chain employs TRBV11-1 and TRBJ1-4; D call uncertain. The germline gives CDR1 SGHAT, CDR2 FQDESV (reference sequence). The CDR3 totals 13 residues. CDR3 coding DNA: TGTGCAACTTCGGGATCGGGTAATGAAAAACTGTTTTTT. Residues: CATSGSGNEKLFF.

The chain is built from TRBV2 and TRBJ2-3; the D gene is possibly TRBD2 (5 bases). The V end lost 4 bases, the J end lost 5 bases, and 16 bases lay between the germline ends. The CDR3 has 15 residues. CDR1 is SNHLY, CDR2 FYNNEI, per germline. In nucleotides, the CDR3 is TGTGCCAGCAGTGTAAGCGTTGGTCGGGAAGATACGCAGTATTTT. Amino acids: CASSVSVGREDTQYF. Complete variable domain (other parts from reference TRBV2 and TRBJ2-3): EPEVTQTPSHQVTQMGQEVILRCVPISNHLYFYWYRQILGQKVEFLVSFYNNEISEKSEIFDDQFSVERPDGSNFTLKIRSTKLEDSAMYFCASSVSVGREDTQYFGPGTRLTVL.

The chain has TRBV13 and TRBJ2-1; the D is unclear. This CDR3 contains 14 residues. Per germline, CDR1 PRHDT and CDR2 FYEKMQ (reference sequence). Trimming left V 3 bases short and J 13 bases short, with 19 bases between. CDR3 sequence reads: CASSFFLDRRQQFF. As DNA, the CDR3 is TGTGCCAGCAGCTTCTTTTTAGATCGTCGACAACAGTTCTTC. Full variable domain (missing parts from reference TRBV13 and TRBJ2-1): AAGVIQSPRHLIKEKRETATLKCYPIPRHDTVYWYQQGPGQDPQFLISFYEKMQSDKGSIPDRFSAQQFSDYHSELNMSSLELGDSALYFCASSFFLDRRQQFFGPGTRLTVL.

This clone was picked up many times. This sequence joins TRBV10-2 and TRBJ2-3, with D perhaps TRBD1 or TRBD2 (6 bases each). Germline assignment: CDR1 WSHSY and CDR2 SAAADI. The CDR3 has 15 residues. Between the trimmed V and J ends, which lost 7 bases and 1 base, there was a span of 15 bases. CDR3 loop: CASTEGGRGTDTQYF. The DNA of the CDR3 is TGCGCCAGCACCGAGGGGGGCAGGGGCACAGATACGCAGTATTTT.